One sample yielded the 17 T cell receptor beta chains listed below, sequenced in a study of patients and donors after allogeneic stem cell transplantation. MiXCR was run by TCRdb on the RT-PCR reads, yielding one entry per CDR3 protein. The data hold tens of thousands of distinct CDR3 sequences, with around 33% observed a single time. Sequencing used blood, either unsorted or a sorted T cell fraction (not recorded which). The receptors stem from a human donor who was either an allogeneic HSCT recipient or a stem cell or donor lymphocyte infusion donor (not recorded which). It is not recorded whose cells these are; they may come from a transplant donor.

V gene TRBV24-1 combines with J gene TRBJ2-2, with D possibly TRBD1 on 6 matching bases. Germline V gene sequence: CDR1 KGHDR, CDR2 SFDVKD. CDR3 length: 16 residues. V lost 1 base and J 7 bases, leaving 15 bases between the germline ends. The DNA of the CDR3 is TGTGCCACCAGTGATTTCCGCAGGGGAGAGAACGGGGAGCTGTTTTTT. Its translation: CATSDFRRGENGELFF.

The gene calls are TRBV4-2 and TRBJ2-1; 8 bases map to TRBD2. The CDR3 runs to 15 residues. With V trimmed by 2 bases and J by 8 bases, 8 bases remained unmatched. Germline values: CDR1 LGHNA, CDR2 YNFKEQ. This CDR3 reads CASSQPGLGRHEQFF. The DNA for the CDR3 is TGTGCCAGCAGCCAACCGGGACTAGGAAGGCATGAGCAGTTCTTC.

The chain links TRBV29-1 to TRBJ1-2, with D possibly being TRBD1 (6 bases). The germline V gene encodes CDR1 SQVTM and CDR2 ANQGSEA. This CDR3 contains 14 residues. V was cut by 0 bases and J by 4 bases, with 12 bases left in between. CDR3 nucleotides: TGCAGCGTTGAAGAGGTCAGGGGTGGCTATGGCTACACCTTC. This translates into CSVEEVRGGYGYTF. Based on the CDR3 plus reference TRBV29-1 and TRBJ1-2, the full variable domain is SAVISQKPSRDICQRGTSLTIQCQVDSQVTMMFWYRQQPGQSLTLIATANQGSEATYESGFVIDKFPISRPNLTFSTLTVSNMSPEDSSIYLCSVEEVRGGYGYTFGSGTRLTVV.

This clonotype was picked up a small number of times. The chain combines TRBV2 with TRBJ2-7; D perhaps matches TRBD2 (5 bases). CDR1 and CDR2 from the germline V gene are SNHLY and FYNNEI. V gave up 2 bases and J gave up 5 bases, with 22 bases separating them. This CDR3 contains 17 residues. The CDR3 DNA sequence: TGTGCCAGCAGTGAATTGACCCGCGGGTATCTGTGGGACGAGCAGTACGTC. Its protein product is CASSELTRGYLWDEQYV.

The CDR3 loop reads CASSVGMTSGRNMQYF. The CDR3 region has the DNA TGTGCCAGCAGCGTAGGAATGACTAGCGGGAGGAACATGCAGTACTTC. This rearrangement joins TRBV9 to TRBJ2-7, with 13 positions matching TRBD2. CDR3 length: 16 amino acids. V shed 0 bases and J 9 bases; nucleotides not matched to a gene: 9. CDR1 and CDR2 (germline): SGDLS, YYNGEE.

This clonotype was counted a few times. The chain is built from TRBV11-2 and TRBJ1-2, with 11 bases lining up with TRBD1. This CDR3 has 14 amino acids. The V segment lost 5 bases and the J segment 4 bases; nucleotides outside the gene matches: 3. In germline, CDR1 is SGHAT, CDR2 FQNNGV. CDR3 in amino acids: CASSAGTGGYGYTF. In DNA form, the CDR3 reads TGTGCCAGCAGCGCCGGGACAGGGGGCTATGGCTACACCTTC. The complete variable domain, with remaining parts taken from reference TRBV11-2 and TRBJ1-2, reads EAGVAQSPRYKIIEKRQSVAFWCNPISGHATLYWYQQILGQGPKLLIQFQNNGVVDDSQLPKDRFSAERLKGVDSTLKIQPAKLEDSAVYLCASSAGTGGYGYTFGSGTRLTVV.

This clonotype has just a few counts. V is TRBV12-3 or TRBV12-4 and J is TRBJ2-2; the D gene is possibly TRBD2 (6 bases). The CDR3 length is 18 residues. The V end lost 2 bases, the J end lost 7 bases, and 23 bases lay between the germline ends. CDR3: CASSLRVAAGPLGGELFF. The CDR3 coding sequence is TGTGCCAGCAGTTTACGGGTCGCCGCGGGGCCCCTTGGCGGGGAGCTGTTTTTT.

This chain joins TRBV6-5 and TRBJ1-1; D call uncertain. The CDR3 length is 17 residues. Germline lookup yields CDR1 MNHEY and CDR2 SVGAGI. V was shortened by 4 bases and J by 2 bases, with 20 bases between the two germline ends. CDR3 amino acids: CASSLDPRRLQNTEAFF. The CDR3 DNA follows: TGTGCCAGCAGTTTAGACCCTCGGCGACTTCAAAACACTGAAGCTTTCTTT.

This clonotype showed up just a few times. The gene calls are TRBV5-8 and TRBJ2-1; TRBD2 agrees at 10 bases. Germline trimming cut 7 bases from V and 3 bases from J; bases unmatched to any gene: 4. This CDR3 has 14 residues. Germline values: CDR1 SGHTS, CDR2 YDEGEE. In DNA form, the CDR3 reads TGTGCCAGCTCTAGCGGGAGTGTCTACAATGAGCAGTTCTTC. Amino acids: CASSSGSVYNEQFF.

The chain joins TRBV11-2 to TRBJ1-2, with TRBD1 identical over 8 bases. CDR3 length: 15 amino acids. Per the germline V gene, CDR1 is SGHAT and CDR2 is FQNNGV. Trimming cost V 1 base and J 2 bases; bases outside gene matches: 3. The CDR3 nucleotides read TGTGCCAGCAGCTTAGCTCGACAGGGGAACTATGGCTACACCTTC. Protein: CASSLARQGNYGYTF.

This chain connects TRBV10-3 to TRBJ2-1; D unresolved. Germline V gene lookup returns CDR1 ENHRY and CDR2 SYGVKD. The ends were cut back, 0 bases at V and 12 bases at J, with 18 bases in the middle. This CDR3 region has 15 residues. CDR3 nucleotides: TGTGCCATCAGTGAGTCGAGGAAAGGCGGTTCGGCGCAGTTCTTC. As protein: CAISESRKGGSAQFF.

This clonotype was picked up a small number of times. This chain links TRBV9 with TRBJ1-5, with TRBD1 as a possible D gene (6 bases). The V end was cut by 0 bases, the J end by 3 bases, with 10 bases between. The CDR3 contains 15 residues. Per the germline V gene, CDR1 is SGDLS and CDR2 is YYNGEE. CDR3 sequence (DNA): TGTGCCAGCAGCGTAGTTGGGGGGGCCAATCAGCCCCAGCATTTT. Translation gives CASSVVGGANQPQHF.

V gene TRBV25-1 combines with J gene TRBJ2-7; 13 positions agree with TRBD2. The CDR3 is 18 residues long. CDR1 is MGHDK and CDR2 is SYGVNS in the germline V gene. Trimming cost V 2 bases and J 4 bases; bases outside gene matches: 11. The CDR3, as DNA: TGTGCCAGCAGTGAAACCCCCGGACTAGCGGGAGTTCCTTACGAGCAGTACTTC. Its protein is CASSETPGLAGVPYEQYF.

This clonotype was counted many times. V is TRBV7-9 and J is TRBJ1-1, with a weak D call TRBD1 (5 bases). Trimming removed 1 base from V and 3 bases from J, with 9 bases in between. The CDR3 contains 14 residues. Germline CDR1 reads SEHNR; CDR2 reads FQNEAQ (reference sequence). The CDR3 region has the DNA TGTGCCAGCAGCTTAGTCTGGGGGGACACTGAAGCTTTCTTT. This translates into CASSLVWGDTEAFF.

The chain recombines TRBV5-4 with TRBJ2-7; 10 bases are a match to TRBD2. Germline V gene sequence: CDR1 SGHNT, CDR2 YYREEE (reference sequence). CDR3 length equals 14 residues. The ends lost 0 bases at V and 12 bases at J; junction bases unmatched: 9. For the CDR3, the DNA is TGTGCCAGCAGCTTGGACGAGCGGGAGGGCCCTAGGTACTTC. This translates into CASSLDEREGPRYF.

The chain recombines TRBV3-1 with TRBJ2-3; D is ambiguous. Trimming removed 0 bases at V and 7 bases at J, with 5 bases between. The CDR3 is 12 residues long. The V gene's germline CDR1 is LGHDT and CDR2 YNNKEL (reference sequence). The DNA of the CDR3 is TGTGCCAGCAGCCAAGAGCGGAATACGCAGTATTTT. Protein sequence: CASSQERNTQYF.

The chain combines TRBV12-3 or TRBV12-4 with TRBJ2-7; the D is unclear. Trimming left V 2 bases short and J 6 bases short, with 14 bases between. The CDR3 totals 14 residues. The CDR3 here is CASSLSGSWGEQYF. CDR3 coding DNA: TGTGCCAGCAGTTTATCGGGTAGCTGGGGCGAGCAGTACTTC.